This T cell receptor (beta chain) was captured by sequencing in a study of identifying expanded T cells in peripheral blood. Study observations and caveats: Variance in clone template counts between approximately 2-week samples significantly increased with total template count across all healthy donors. Over approximately two and four weeks, about 16 and 19 clones changed, versus around 1.2 between replicates.

The table came from immunoSEQ multiplex PCR; TCRdb's copy has only in-frame clones and leaves some out. Here the sample spans about 100,000 clones, over 70% being singletons. Healthy donors had no documented immune events, such as infections, while sampled. Germline CDR1 SNHLY, CDR2 FYNNEI. CDR3 length equals 14 residues. V was trimmed by 6 bases and J by 3 bases, leaving 14 bases between them. This clone appeared a few times. Antigen unknown. The sequencing input was blood. The rearrangement joins TRBV2 to TRBJ1-1; tentative D call: TRBD1 (5 bases). The clonotype originates from a person between 18 and 75 years old in good health. The CDR3: CASRGEGAYTEAFF. The CDR3 coding sequence is TGTGCCAGCAGAGGGGAGGGAGCGTACACTGAAGCTTTCTTT.